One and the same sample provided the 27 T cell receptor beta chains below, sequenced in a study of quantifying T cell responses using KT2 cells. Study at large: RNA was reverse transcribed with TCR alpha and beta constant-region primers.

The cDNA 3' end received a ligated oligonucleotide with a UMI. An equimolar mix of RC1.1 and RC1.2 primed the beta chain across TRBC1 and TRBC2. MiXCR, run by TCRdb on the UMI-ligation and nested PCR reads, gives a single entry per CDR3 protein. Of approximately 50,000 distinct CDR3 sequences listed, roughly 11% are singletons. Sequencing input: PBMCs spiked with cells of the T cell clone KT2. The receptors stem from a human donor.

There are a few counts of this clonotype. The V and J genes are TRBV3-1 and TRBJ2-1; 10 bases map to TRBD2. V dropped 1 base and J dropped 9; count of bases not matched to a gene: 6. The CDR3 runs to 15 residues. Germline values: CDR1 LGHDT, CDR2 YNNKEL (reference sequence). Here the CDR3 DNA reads TGTGCCAGCAGCCAAGCTCTAGCGGGGGCAAGTGAGCAGTTCTTC. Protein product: CASSQALAGASEQFF.

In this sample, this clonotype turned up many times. CDR3 loop: CASSVVSRSDTQYF. The CDR3 nucleotides read TGTGCCAGCAGCGTAGTTTCGCGATCAGATACGCAGTATTTT. The V call is TRBV9, the J call TRBJ2-3; D call uncertain. Germline CDR1 SGDLS, CDR2 YYNGEE. V gave up 0 bases and J gave up 4 bases, with 9 bases separating them. The CDR3 loop spans 14 amino acids.

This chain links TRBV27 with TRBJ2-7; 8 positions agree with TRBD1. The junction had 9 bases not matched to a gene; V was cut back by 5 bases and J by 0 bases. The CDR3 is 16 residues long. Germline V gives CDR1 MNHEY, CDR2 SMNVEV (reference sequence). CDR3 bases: TGTGCCAGCAGTCCGACTTGGGACAGGACCTCCTACGAGCAGTACTTC. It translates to CASSPTWDRTSYEQYF.

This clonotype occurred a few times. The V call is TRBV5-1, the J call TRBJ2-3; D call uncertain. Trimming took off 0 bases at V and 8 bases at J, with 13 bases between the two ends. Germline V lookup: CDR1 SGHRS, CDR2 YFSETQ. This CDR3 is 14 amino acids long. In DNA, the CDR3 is TGCGCCAGCAGCTTGGGAGGCGCCCGGGCTACGCAGTATTTT. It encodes CASSLGGARATQYF. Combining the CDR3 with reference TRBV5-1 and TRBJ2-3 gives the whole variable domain KAGVTQTPRYLIKTRGQQVTLSCSPISGHRSVSWYQQTPGQGLQFLFEYFSETQRNKGNFPGRFSGRQFSNSRSEMNVSTLELGDSALYLCASSLGGARATQYFGPGTRLTVL.

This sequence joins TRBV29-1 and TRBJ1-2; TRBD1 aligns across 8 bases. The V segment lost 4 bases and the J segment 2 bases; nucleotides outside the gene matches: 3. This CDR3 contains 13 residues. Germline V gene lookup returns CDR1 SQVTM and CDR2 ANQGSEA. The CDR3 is CSVADRENYGYTF. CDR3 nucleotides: TGCAGCGTTGCGGACAGGGAGAACTATGGCTACACCTTC.

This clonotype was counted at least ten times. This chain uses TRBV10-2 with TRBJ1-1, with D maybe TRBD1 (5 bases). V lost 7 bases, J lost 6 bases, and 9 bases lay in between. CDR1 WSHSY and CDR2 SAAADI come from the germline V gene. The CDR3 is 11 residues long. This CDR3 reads CASIQGAEAFF. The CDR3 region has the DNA TGCGCCAGCATCCAGGGAGCTGAAGCTTTCTTT.

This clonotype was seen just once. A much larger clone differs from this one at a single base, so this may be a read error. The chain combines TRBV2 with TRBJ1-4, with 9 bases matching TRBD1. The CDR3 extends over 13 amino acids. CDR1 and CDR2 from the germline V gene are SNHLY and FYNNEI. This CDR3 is CTSQGQGGEKLFF. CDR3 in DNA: TGTACCAGCCAGGGACAGGGAGGCGAAAAACTGTTTTTT.

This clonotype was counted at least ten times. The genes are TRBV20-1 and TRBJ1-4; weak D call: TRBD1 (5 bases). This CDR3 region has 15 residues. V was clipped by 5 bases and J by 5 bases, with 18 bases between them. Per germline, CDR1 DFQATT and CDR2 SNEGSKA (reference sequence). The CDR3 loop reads CSALQNPGLNEKLFF. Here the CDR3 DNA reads TGCAGTGCTCTGCAAAATCCAGGGTTAAATGAAAAACTGTTTTTT.

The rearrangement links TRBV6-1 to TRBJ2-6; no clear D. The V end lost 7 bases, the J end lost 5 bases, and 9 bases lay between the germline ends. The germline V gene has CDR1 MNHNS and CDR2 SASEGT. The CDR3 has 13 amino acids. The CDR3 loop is CASTESWANVLTF. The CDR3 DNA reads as TGTGCCAGCACCGAGAGCTGGGCCAACGTCCTGACTTTC.

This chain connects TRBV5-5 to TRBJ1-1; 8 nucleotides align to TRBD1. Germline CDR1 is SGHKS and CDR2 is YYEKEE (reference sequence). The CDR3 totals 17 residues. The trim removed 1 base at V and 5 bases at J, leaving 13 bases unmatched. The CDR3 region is CASSLIPGGAPGTEAFF. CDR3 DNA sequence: TGTGCCAGCAGCTTGATTCCAGGGGGCGCGCCCGGGACTGAAGCTTTCTTT. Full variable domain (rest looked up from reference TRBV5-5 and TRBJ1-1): DAGVTQSPTHLIKTRGQQVTLRCSPISGHKSVSWYQQVLGQGPQFIFQYYEKEERGRGNFPDRFSARQFPNYSSELNVNALLLGDSALYLCASSLIPGGAPGTEAFFGQGTRLTVV.

CDR3 residues: CASRQSSSGNTIYF. CDR3 nucleotides: TGTGCCAGCCGTCAATCCAGCTCTGGAAACACCATATATTTT. The chain employs TRBV3-1 and TRBJ1-3; D remains ambiguous. V was pared by 8 bases and J by 0 bases, with 11 bases between. The CDR3 runs to 14 residues. Germline V lookup: CDR1 LGHDT, CDR2 YNNKEL (reference sequence).

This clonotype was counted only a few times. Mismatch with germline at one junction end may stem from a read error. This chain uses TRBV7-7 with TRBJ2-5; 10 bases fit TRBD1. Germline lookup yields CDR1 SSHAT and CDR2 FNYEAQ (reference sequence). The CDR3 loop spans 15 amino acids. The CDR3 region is CASSRDRGFQETQYF. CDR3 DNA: TGTGCTAGCAGCCGGGACAGGGGATTCCAAGAGACCCAGTACTTC.

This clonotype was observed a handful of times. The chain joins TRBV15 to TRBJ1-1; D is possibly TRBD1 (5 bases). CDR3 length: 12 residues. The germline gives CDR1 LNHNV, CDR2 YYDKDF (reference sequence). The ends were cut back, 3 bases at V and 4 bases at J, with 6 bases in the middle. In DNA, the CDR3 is TGTGCCACCAGCAGCAGGGCCACTGAAGCTTTCTTT. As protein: CATSSRATEAFF. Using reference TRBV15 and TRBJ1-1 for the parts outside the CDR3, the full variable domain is DAMVIQNPRYQVTQFGKPVTLSCSQTLNHNVMYWYQQKSSQAPKLLFHYYDKDFNNEADTPDNFQSRRPNTSFCFLDIRSPGLGDTAMYLCATSSRATEAFFGQGTRLTVV.

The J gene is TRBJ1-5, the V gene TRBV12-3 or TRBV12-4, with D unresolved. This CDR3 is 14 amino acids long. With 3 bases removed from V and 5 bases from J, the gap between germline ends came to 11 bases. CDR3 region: CASSLGFGYQPQHF. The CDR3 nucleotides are TGTGCCAGCAGTTTGGGTTTCGGCTATCAGCCCCAGCATTTT.

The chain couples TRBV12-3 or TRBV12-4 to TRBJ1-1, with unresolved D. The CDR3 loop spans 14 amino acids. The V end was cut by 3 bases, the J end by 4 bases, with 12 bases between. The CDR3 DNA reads TGTGCCAGCAGTTTTGAGGGAAGGAGCACTGAAGCTTTCTTT. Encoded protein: CASSFEGRSTEAFF.

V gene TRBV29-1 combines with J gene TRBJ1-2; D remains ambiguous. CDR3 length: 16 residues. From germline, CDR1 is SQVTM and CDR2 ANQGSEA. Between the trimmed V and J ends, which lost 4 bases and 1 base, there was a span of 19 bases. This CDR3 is CSVVAASVANNYGYTF. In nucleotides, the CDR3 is TGCAGCGTTGTGGCAGCCAGCGTAGCTAATAACTATGGCTACACCTTC.

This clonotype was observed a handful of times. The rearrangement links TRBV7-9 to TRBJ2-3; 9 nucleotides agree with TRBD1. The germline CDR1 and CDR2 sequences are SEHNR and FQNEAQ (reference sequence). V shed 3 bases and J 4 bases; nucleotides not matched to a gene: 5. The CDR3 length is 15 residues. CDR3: CASSLGQGYSDTQYF. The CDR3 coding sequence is TGTGCCAGCAGCTTGGGACAGGGATATTCAGATACGCAGTATTTT.

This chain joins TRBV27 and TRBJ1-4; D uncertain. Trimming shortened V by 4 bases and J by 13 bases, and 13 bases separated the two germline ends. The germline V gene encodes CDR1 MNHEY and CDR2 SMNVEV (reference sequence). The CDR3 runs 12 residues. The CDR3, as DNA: TGTGCCAGCAGTTCAGAGGGTTCCAGACTGTTTTTT. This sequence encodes CASSSEGSRLFF.

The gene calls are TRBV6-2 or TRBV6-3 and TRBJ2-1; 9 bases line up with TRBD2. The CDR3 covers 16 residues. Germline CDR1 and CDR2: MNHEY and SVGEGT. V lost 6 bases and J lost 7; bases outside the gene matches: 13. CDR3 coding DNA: TGTGCCAGCAGCTCAAACCGCGGGAGGGCGGTTAATGAGCAGTTCTTC. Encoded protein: CASSSNRGRAVNEQFF.

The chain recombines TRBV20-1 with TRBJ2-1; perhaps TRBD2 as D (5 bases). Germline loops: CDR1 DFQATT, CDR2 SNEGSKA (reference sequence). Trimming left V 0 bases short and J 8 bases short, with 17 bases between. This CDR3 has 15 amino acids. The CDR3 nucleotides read TGCAGTGCTAGAGACGGTAGCGAGGCCGGGGATGAGCAGTTCTTC. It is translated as CSARDGSEAGDEQFF.

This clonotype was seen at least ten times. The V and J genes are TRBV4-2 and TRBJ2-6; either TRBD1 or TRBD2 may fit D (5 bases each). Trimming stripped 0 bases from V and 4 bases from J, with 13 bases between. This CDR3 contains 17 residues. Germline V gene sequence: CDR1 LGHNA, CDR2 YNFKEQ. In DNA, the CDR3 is TGTGCCAGCAGCCAAGAGAACCCCGGGACGGGGGCCAACGTCCTGACTTTC. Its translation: CASSQENPGTGANVLTF.

CDR3: CASSLGRNTIYF. In nucleotides, the CDR3 is TGTGCCAGCAGCTTAGGGCGAAACACCATATATTTT. The genes are TRBV7-2 and TRBJ1-3, with unresolved D. The CDR3 runs 12 residues. The germline gives CDR1 SGHTA, CDR2 FQGNSA. With 1 base removed from V and 5 bases from J, the gap between germline ends came to 3 bases.

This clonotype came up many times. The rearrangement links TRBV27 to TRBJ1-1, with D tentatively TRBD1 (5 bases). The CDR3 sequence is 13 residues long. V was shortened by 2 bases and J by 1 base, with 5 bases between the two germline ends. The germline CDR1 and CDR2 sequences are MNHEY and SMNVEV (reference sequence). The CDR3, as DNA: TGTGCCAGCAGTTTAGGGACGAACACTGAAGCTTTCTTT. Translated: CASSLGTNTEAFF.

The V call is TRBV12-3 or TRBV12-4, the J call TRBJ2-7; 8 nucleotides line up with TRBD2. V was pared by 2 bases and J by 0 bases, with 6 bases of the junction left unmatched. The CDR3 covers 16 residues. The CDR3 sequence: CASSLIAGLSSYEQYF. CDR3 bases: TGTGCCAGCAGTTTAATAGCGGGGCTGAGCTCCTACGAGCAGTACTTC.

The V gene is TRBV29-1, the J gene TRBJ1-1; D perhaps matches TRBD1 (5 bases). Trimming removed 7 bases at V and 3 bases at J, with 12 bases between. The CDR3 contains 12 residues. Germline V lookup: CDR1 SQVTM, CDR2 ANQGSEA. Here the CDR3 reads CSARQGHTEAFF. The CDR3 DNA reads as TGCAGCGCTCGGCAGGGCCACACTGAAGCTTTCTTT.

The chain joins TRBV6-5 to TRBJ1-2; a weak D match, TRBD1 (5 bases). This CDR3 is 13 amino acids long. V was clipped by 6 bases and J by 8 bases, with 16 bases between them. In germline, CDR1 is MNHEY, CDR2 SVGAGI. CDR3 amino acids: CASSQGPTGGYTF. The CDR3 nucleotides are TGTGCCAGCAGCCAGGGCCCAACAGGAGGCTACACCTTC.

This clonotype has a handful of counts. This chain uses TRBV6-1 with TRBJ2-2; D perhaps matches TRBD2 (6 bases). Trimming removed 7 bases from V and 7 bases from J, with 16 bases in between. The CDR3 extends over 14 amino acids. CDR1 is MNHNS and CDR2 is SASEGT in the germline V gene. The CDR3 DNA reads TGTGCCAGCAACACCCGTGGAGGGTTCGGGGAGCTGTTTTTT. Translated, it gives CASNTRGGFGELFF.